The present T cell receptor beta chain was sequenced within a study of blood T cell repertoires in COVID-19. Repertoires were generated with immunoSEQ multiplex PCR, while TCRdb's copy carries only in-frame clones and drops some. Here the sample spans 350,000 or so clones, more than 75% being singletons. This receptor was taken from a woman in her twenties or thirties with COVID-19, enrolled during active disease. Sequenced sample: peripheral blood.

In nucleotides, the CDR3 is TGTGCCAGCAGTGAATTAGGGGGCACTGAAGCTTTCTTT. Amino acid sequence: CASSELGGTEAFF. The chain joins TRBV2 to TRBJ1-1; TRBD1 is a possible D gene (6 bases). The CDR3 is made up of 13 amino acids. Trimming removed 2 bases from V and 4 bases from J, with 8 bases in between. Germline CDR1 SNHLY, CDR2 FYNNEI.